This TCR beta chain was sequenced for a study of T cell responses to AZD1222 COVID-19 vaccine. Study-wide results and limits: Possibly, clonal diversity was underestimated; donors were largely white British and included more females. Spike-specific TCR breadth and depth were elevated following two AZD1222 doses. At 160-218 and 743-854, vaccine-associated CD4 TCRs were dominant, and they spanned spike.

V lost 3 bases and J 2 bases, leaving 18 bases between the germline ends. CDR1 is LNHNV and CDR2 is YYDKDF in the germline V gene (reference sequence). CDR3 size: 17 residues. Here immunoSEQ multiplex PCR was the method, and the copy in TCRdb shows in-frame clones only, minus some. The table records 88,000 or so clones, 89% of them present only once. In the case of this clone: What it recognizes is unknown.

Sequencing was performed on peripheral blood, taken on day 0 of AZD1222 vaccination. The V and J genes are TRBV15 and TRBJ2-3; D is perhaps TRBD2 (6 bases). The sequence was obtained from an adult in good health. CDR3 coding DNA: TGTGCCACCAGCAGGGAACCCGGGACTTCCTTCACAGATACGCAGTATTTT. This encodes CATSREPGTSFTDTQYF.